This T cell receptor (beta chain) was recovered during a study of blood T cell repertoires in COVID-19. On the study more broadly: Specimens from acute and convalescent COVID-19 originated in the United States, Italy and Spain. PBMCs, B-cell-depleted T cells, or T cells provided the cDNA or gDNA that made up the material.

This clone was counted a single time. This CDR3 has 16 residues. Between the trimmed V and J ends, which lost 0 bases and 3 bases, there was a span of 15 bases. The V gene's germline CDR1 is MNHEY and CDR2 SMNVEV (reference sequence). Clones were read by immunoSEQ multiplex PCR, and TCRdb kept only the in-frame ones, dropping some. This table has 68,000 or so clones, 80% to 90% appearing once. The material sequenced was peripheral blood. The sequence came from a man aged 50 to 59 with active COVID-19. The chain employs TRBV27 and TRBJ2-7; D may be TRBD2 (7 bases). CDR3 in DNA: TGTGCCAGCAGTTTATCGGGGGGGCGATGGGGCTACGAGCAGTACTTC. This codes for CASSLSGGRWGYEQYF.